The clone carrying this T cell receptor (beta chain) was seen only a few times. The antigen remains undetermined. The data are from a study of beta chain features in type 1 diabetes. Whole-study results and caveats: The influence of HLA type on TCRB rearrangement stayed undetermined. cDNA-based sequencing might over-represent cells highly expressing TCR.

Since all of the isolated RNA was reverse transcribed, expressed TCRB transcripts were what got sequenced. The repertoire was sequenced with immunoSEQ multiplex PCR; TCRdb's copy has only in-frame clones and lacks some. The table shows 130,000 to 150,000 clones, with 6.5% to 8.5% occurring only once. Germline values: CDR1 SGHNT, CDR2 YYREEE (reference sequence). The V and J ends lost 4 bases and 9 bases, in that order; junction bases with no gene match: 12. This CDR3 contains 15 residues. Sorting with CD45RO/CCR7/CD25/CD127/CD95/CD27 yielded naive, central memory, regulatory and stem-like memory CD4+ cells.

The J gene is TRBJ2-1, the V gene TRBV5-4; 8 nucleotides align to TRBD2. Sequencing was done on a sample of central memory CD4+ T cells from blood. The TCR sequence derives from a woman younger than 45 in good health. The CDR3 loop is CASSLGLVGGSEQFF. The CDR3 nucleotides are TGTGCCAGCAGCCTGGGACTAGTGGGTGGGAGTGAGCAGTTCTTC.